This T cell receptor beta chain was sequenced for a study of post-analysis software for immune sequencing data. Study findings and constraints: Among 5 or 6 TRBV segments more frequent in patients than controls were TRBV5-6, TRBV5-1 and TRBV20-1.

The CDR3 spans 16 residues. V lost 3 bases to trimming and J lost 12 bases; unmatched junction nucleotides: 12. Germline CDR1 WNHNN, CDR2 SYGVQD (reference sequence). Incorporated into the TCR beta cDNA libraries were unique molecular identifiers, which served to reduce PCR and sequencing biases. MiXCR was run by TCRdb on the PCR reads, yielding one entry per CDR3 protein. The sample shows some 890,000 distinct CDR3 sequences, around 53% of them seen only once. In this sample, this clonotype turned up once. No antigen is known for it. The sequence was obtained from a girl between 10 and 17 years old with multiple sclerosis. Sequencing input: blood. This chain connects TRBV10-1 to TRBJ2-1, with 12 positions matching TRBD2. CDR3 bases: TGCGCCAGCAGTGAAGGTGGAGGACTAGCGGGACGTCGGCAGTTCTTC. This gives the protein CASSEGGGLAGRRQFF.